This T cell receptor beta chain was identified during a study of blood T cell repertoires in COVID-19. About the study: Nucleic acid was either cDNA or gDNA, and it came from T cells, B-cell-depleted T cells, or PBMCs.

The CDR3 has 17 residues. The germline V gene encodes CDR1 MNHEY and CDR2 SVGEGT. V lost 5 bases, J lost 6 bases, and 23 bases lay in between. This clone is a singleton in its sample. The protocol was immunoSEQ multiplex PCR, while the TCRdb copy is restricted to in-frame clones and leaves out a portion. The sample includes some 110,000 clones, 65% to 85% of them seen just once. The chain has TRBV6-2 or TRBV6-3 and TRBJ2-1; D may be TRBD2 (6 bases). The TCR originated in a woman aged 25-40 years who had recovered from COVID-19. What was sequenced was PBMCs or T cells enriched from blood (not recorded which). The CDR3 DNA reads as TGTGCCAGCAGTGTATCTATAGCGGTTCACAGTGGCAATGAGCAGTTCTTC. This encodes CASSVSIAVHSGNEQFF.